This is a list of T cell receptor beta chains from one sample in a study of OX40 agonist ivuxolimab in advanced cancers. Using immunoSEQ multiplex PCR, the repertoire was profiled, and TCRdb retains in-frame clones only, with some absent. Of 25,000 to 35,000 clones listed, 84% are singletons. This sample comprised CD4+ or CD8+ T cells sorted from blood, obtained in a trial of the OX40 agonist ivuxolimab. The receptors were gathered from an adult with an advanced solid tumor such as melanoma, head and neck, liver or kidney cancer. The CDR3 runs from the conserved cysteine through the conserved F or W. Fields, in order: V gene, J gene, D gene, clone size, CDR3 protein, CDR3 DNA. The D gene is left open where the match is weak. Clone size is not always given. Where it is, it says once, few, many or a class for expanded clones.

V gene: TRBV4-1
J gene: TRBJ1-3
D gene: .
clone size: .
CDR3 protein: CASSQQNRNSGNTIYF
CDR3 DNA: TGCGCCAGCAGCCAACAAAACAGAAACTCTGGAAACACCATATATTTT

V gene: TRBV29-1
J gene: TRBJ2-3
D gene: .
clone size: once
CDR3 protein: CSVELGRGRTDTQYF
CDR3 DNA: TGCAGCGTTGAACTGGGGCGGGGGCGCACAGATACGCAGTATTTT

V gene: TRBV28
J gene: TRBJ1-5
D gene: .
clone size: once
CDR3 protein: CASRTVISNQPQHF
CDR3 DNA: TGTGCCAGCAGGACAGTGATTAGCAATCAGCCCCAGCATTTT

V gene: TRBV4-1
J gene: TRBJ1-5
D gene: .
clone size: .
CDR3 protein: CASGPLTASNQPQHF
CDR3 DNA: TGCGCCAGCGGGCCCCTGACAGCTAGCAATCAGCCCCAGCATTTT

V gene: TRBV28
J gene: TRBJ1-5
D gene: .
clone size: .
CDR3 protein: CASRFRAGFGQPQHF
CDR3 DNA: TGTGCCAGCCGCTTTAGGGCAGGGTTTGGTCAGCCCCAGCATTTT

V gene: TRBV6-1
J gene: TRBJ2-3
D gene: TRBD2
clone size: .
CDR3 protein: CASSELAGGPDTQYF
CDR3 DNA: TGTGCCAGCAGTGAACTAGCGGGGGGGCCAGATACGCAGTATTTT

V gene: TRBV4-1
J gene: TRBJ1-3
D gene: .
clone size: few
CDR3 protein: CASSQEADSGNTIYF
CDR3 DNA: TGCGCCAGCAGCCAAGAAGCGGACTCTGGAAACACCATATATTTT

V gene: TRBV19
J gene: TRBJ2-1
D gene: .
clone size: .
CDR3 protein: CASSIGASPQFF
CDR3 DNA: TGTGCCAGTAGTATTGGGGCCTCCCCTCAGTTCTTC

V gene: TRBV11-2
J gene: TRBJ2-7
D gene: .
clone size: few
CDR3 protein: CASTLEAGQTSYEQYF
CDR3 DNA: TGTGCCAGCACCCTGGAGGCGGGACAGACTTCCTACGAGCAGTACTTC

V gene: TRBV18
J gene: TRBJ1-2
D gene: .
clone size: .
CDR3 protein: CASSPPGQQGYTF
CDR3 DNA: TGTGCCAGCTCACCACCGGGCCAGCAGGGCTACACCTTC

V gene: TRBV11-3
J gene: TRBJ2-7
D gene: .
clone size: .
CDR3 protein: CASSPTWERSYEQYF
CDR3 DNA: TGTGCCAGCAGCCCCACCTGGGAGCGCTCCTACGAGCAGTACTTC

V gene: TRBV5-1
J gene: TRBJ2-3
D gene: TRBD2
clone size: .
CDR3 protein: CASSPRALAGDYTDTQYF
CDR3 DNA: TGCGCCAGCAGCCCCCGGGCACTAGCGGGGGACTACACAGATACGCAGTATTTT

V gene: TRBV28
J gene: TRBJ1-5
D gene: .
clone size: once
CDR3 protein: CASSFPRQPQHF
CDR3 DNA: TGTGCCAGCAGTTTTCCACGGCAGCCCCAGCATTTT

V gene: TRBV4-2
J gene: TRBJ1-5
D gene: TRBD1
clone size: medium-sized
CDR3 protein: CASSPQRLQGMSNQPQHF
CDR3 DNA: TGTGCCAGCAGCCCTCAGCGCTTACAGGGGATGAGCAATCAGCCCCAGCATTTT